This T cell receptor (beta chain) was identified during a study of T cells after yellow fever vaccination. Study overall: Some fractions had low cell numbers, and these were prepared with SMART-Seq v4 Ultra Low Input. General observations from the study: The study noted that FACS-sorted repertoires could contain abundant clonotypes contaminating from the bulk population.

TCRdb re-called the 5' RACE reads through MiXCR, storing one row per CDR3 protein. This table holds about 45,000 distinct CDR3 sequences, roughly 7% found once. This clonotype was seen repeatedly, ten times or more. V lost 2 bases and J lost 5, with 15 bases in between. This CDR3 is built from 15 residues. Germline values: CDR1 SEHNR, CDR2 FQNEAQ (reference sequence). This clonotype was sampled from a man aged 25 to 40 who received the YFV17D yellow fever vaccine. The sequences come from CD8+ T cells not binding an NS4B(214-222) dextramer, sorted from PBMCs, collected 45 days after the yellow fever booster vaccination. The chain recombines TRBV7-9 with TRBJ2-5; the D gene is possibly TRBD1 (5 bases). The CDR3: CASSLYLQGSETQYF. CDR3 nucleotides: TGTGCCAGCAGCTTATATCTCCAGGGCTCGGAGACCCAGTACTTC.